This T cell receptor beta chain was recorded in a study of blood T cells in healthy people across ages. Study findings and constraints: Naive and antigen-experienced cells could not be conclusively compared, given unsorted PBMCs.

This CDR3 is 14 amino acids long. The ends lost 6 bases at V and 2 bases at J; junction bases unmatched: 7. The V gene's germline CDR1 is SGHAT and CDR2 FQDESV (reference sequence). In its sample, this clonotype was seen a few times. Its antigen is currently unknown. Sample-barcoded 5' priming and a J-beta primer mix drove a second PCR of about 6 to 12 cycles. A tag from a template-switch adaptor with 12 random nucleotides marked each cDNA molecule. A minimum of 3 million CDR3-containing paired-end reads was obtained for each sample. TCRdb redid the calling of the 5' RACE reads with MiXCR, one entry per CDR3 protein. The table lists more than 800,000 distinct CDR3 sequences, more than 35% of them singletons.

The specimen sequenced was blood. The sequence was obtained from an older woman in good health. The J gene is TRBJ2-7, the V gene TRBV11-1, with 7 bases matching TRBD1. The CDR3 region is CASSSPGQPYEQYF. The CDR3, as DNA: TGTGCCAGCAGTTCACCGGGACAGCCCTACGAGCAGTACTTC.